This T cell receptor beta chain derives from a study of shared clonotypes between healthy human individuals. The method was immunoSEQ multiplex PCR; TCRdb's version includes in-frame clones alone and lacks a portion of them. The data show about 700,000 clones, approximately 90% seen once. The CDR3 is made up of 15 amino acids. V gave up 0 bases and J gave up 5 bases, with 11 bases separating them. Looked up from germline, CDR1 is MDHEN and CDR2 is SYDVKM. In the naive CD8 group, cells lacked CD45RO and were positively selected for CCR7, so terminally differentiated effector memory CD45RA+ cells were left out.

The TCR comes from a man aged 30-40 years in good health. This rearrangement joins TRBV28 to TRBJ2-1; tentatively, D is TRBD1 (5 bases). Source material: naive CD8+ T cells sorted from blood. The CDR3 DNA reads as TGTGCCAGCAGTTTATGGCAGGGCGCCGACAATGAGCAGTTCTTC. Translated: CASSLWQGADNEQFF. The full variable domain, its missing parts supplied by reference TRBV28 and TRBJ2-1, is DVKVTQSSRYLVKRTGEKVFLECVQDMDHENMFWYRQDPGLGLRLIYFSYDVKMKEKGDIPEGYSVSREKKERFSLILESASTNQTSMYLCASSLWQGADNEQFFGPGTRLTVL.